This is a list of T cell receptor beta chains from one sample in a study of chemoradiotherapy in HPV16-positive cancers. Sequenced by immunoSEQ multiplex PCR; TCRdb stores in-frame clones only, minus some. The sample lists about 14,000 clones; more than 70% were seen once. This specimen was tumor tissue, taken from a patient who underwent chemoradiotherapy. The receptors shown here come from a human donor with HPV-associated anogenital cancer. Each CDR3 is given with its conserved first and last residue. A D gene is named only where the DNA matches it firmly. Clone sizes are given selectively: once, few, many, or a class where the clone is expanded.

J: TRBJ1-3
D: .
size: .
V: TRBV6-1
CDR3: CASSEGSSGNTIYF
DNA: TGTGCCAGCAGTGAAGGGAGCTCTGGAAACACCATATATTTT

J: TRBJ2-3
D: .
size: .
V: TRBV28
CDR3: CASSSPPDLTDTQYF
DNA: TGTGCCAGCAGTTCTCCCCCCGACCTCACAGATACGCAGTATTTT

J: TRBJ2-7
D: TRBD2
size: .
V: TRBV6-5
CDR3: CATRRGGPNEQYF
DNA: TGTGCCACCCGACGGGGGGGTCCGAACGAGCAGTACTTC

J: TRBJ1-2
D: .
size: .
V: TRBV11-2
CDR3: CASSLDPIGLGTGYTF
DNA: TGTGCCAGCAGCTTAGACCCGATAGGGTTGGGGACGGGCTACACCTTC

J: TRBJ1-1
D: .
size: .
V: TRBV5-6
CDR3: CASSLTDEAFF
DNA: TGTGCCAGCAGCTTGACAGATGAAGCTTTCTTT

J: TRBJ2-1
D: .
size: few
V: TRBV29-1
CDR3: CSVEGLPQYGGQFF
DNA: TGCAGCGTTGAGGGACTCCCCCAGTACGGGGGGCAGTTCTTC

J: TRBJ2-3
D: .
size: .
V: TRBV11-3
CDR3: CASSLPVVSTDTQYF
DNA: TGTGCCAGCAGCCTACCCGTGGTGAGCACAGATACGCAGTATTTT

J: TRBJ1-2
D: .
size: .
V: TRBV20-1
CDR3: CSASHYGYTF
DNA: TGCAGTGCTAGTCACTATGGCTACACCTTC

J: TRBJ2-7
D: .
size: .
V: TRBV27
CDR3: CASSSHLSSYEQYF
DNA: TGTGCCAGCAGTTCCCATCTTAGCTCCTACGAGCAGTACTTC

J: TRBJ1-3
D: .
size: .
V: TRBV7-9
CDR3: CASSPQGSGNTIYF
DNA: TGTGCCAGCAGCCCCCAGGGGTCTGGAAACACCATATATTTT

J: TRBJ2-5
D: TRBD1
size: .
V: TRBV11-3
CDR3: CASSLQGKGETQYF
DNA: TGTGCCAGCAGCCTACAGGGGAAAGGAGAGACCCAGTACTTC

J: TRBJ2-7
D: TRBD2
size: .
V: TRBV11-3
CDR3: CASRGTSGSEGAYEQYF
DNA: TGTGCCAGCAGAGGGACTAGCGGGAGTGAGGGGGCCTACGAGCAGTACTTC

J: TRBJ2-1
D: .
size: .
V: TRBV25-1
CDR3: CASSVRGEVYEQFF
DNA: TGTGCCAGCAGTGTCAGGGGAGAGGTCTATGAGCAGTTCTTC

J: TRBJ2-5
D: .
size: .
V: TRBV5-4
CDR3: CASSGRLGETQYF
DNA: TGTGCCAGCAGCGGGAGGCTAGGGGAGACCCAGTACTTC

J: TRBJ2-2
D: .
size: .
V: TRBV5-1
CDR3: CASSLGPRGELFF
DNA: TGCGCCAGCAGCTTAGGACCCCGTGGGGAGCTGTTTTTT

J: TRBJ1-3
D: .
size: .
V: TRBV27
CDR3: CASKRTTGNTIYF
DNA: TGTGCCAGCAAGCGGACAACCGGAAACACCATATATTTT

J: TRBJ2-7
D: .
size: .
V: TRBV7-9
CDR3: CASSLRSYEQYF
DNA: TGTGCCAGCAGCTTAAGGTCCTACGAGCAGTACTTC

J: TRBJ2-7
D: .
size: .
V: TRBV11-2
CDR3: CASSLALSYEQYF
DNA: TGTGCCAGCAGCTTAGCTCTCTCCTACGAGCAGTACTTC

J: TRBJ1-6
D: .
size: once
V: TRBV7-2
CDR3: CASKTGTPNSPLHF
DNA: TGTGCCAGCAAGACCGGGACACCAAATTCACCCCTCCACTTT

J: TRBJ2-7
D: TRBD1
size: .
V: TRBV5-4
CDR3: CASSSGTEGEQYF
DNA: TGTGCCAGCAGCTCCGGGACAGAAGGTGAGCAGTACTTC

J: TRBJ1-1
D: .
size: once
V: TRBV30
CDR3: CAWSVSGDVEAFF
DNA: TGTGCCTGGAGTGTATCAGGGGACGTTGAAGCTTTCTTT

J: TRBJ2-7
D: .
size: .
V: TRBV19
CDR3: CASSRNGDAYEQYF
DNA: TGTGCCAGTAGTAGAAACGGGGACGCCTACGAGCAGTACTTC

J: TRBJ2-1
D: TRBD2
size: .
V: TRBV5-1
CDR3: CASSSRGMGGRANNYNEQFF
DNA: TGCGCCAGCAGCTCGAGGGGAATGGGCGGGAGGGCCAATAATTACAATGAGCAGTTCTTC

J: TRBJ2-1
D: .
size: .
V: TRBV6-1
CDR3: CASTDLGKGLNEQFF
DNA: TGTGCCAGCACCGACCTGGGGAAGGGTCTCAATGAGCAGTTCTTC